This TCR beta chain was recorded in a study of CD4 T cells in relation to SARS-CoV-2 and coronaviruses. Germline loops: CDR1 SGHTA, CDR2 FQGTGA. The CDR3 is 15 amino acids. The V end lost 1 base, the J end lost 0 bases, and 9 bases lay between the germline ends. As regards this clone: Its target is unknown.

Findings and caveats of the study: No donor gave both pre-pandemic and post-infection samples.

Profiling relied on immunoSEQ multiplex PCR, and the TCRdb table lists in-frame clones only, not all of them. The sample gives tens of thousands of clones, 90% to 95% of which show up once; under 0.25% is in the top ten. CD4+ T cells from unexposed donors were obtained before the COVID-19 pandemic (2011-2018). The clonotype was recovered from a human donor in good health. Specimen: naive CD4+ T cells from PBMCs. Subset reported: naive CD4+ T cells isolated by negative enrichment. The chain joins TRBV7-3 to TRBJ1-1; D not resolved. CDR3 nucleotides: TGTGCCAGCAGCTTAATTGGAGGTATGAACACTGAAGCTTTCTTT. It encodes CASSLIGGMNTEAFF. The variable domain in full, with the rest retrieved from reference TRBV7-3 and TRBJ1-1, is GAGVSQTPSNKVTEKGKYVELRCDPISGHTALYWYRQSLGQGPEFLIYFQGTGAADDSGLPNDRFFAVRPEGSVSTLKIQRTERGDSAVYLCASSLIGGMNTEAFFGQGTRLTVV.